This paragraph reports one T cell receptor (beta chain). Its antigen is still unknown. Assay: immunoSEQ multiplex PCR; the TCRdb copy retains only in-frame clones and omits some. The repertoire consists of 90,000 to 140,000 clones, with roughly nine tenths occurring once and the leading ten covering 15% to 20%. Stated time point: cycle 4 day 1 (C4D1), after 6 weeks of nivolumab. No patient escaped relapse after autologous stem cell transplantation, and brentuximab vedotin exposure varied. Germline lookup yields CDR1 SGHVS and CDR2 FQNEAQ. The CDR3 consists of 15 residues. V gave up 2 bases and J gave up 4 bases, with 15 bases separating them. This sample was taken from a study of PD-1 blockade in classical Hodgkin lymphoma. Study-level points and caveats: Researchers reported that CD4+ TCR diversity, though not CD8+, rose significantly by C4D1. The causes of the repertoire differences, possibly disease activity or prior therapy, remain undefined. It was reported that newly diagnosed patients had less baseline TCR diversity than healthy donors. Some patients started nivolumab under 1 year after ASCT, and they were excluded.

The clonotype was recovered from a human donor with classical Hodgkin lymphoma. The chain is built from TRBV7-8 and TRBJ2-7, with D possibly TRBD1 on 6 matching bases. The input for sequencing was peripheral blood mononuclear cells (PBMCs), taken before the fourth cycle of nivolumab. The CDR3 is CASSLTGKGGYEQYF. CDR3 coding DNA: TGTGCCAGCAGCTTAACTGGGAAAGGGGGATACGAGCAGTACTTC.